The 14 T cell receptor beta chains presented below share a single source sample, sequenced in a study of blood T cell repertoires in COVID-19. The data were produced by immunoSEQ multiplex PCR, yet TCRdb's version contains in-frame clones alone and is incomplete. The sample yields around 260,000 clones, around 88% seen once. Sequenced sample: peripheral blood. These receptors were taken from a young man with acute or convalescent COVID-19.

This rearrangement joins TRBV28 to TRBJ2-5; no reliable D call. Germline CDR1 and CDR2: MDHEN and SYDVKM. Deletions cut 5 bases from V and 2 bases from J, with 9 bases between. This CDR3 is 13 amino acids long. DNA of the CDR3: TGTGCCAGCAGTGCTGCGGTTCAAGAGACCCAGTACTTC. Its protein product is CASSAAVQETQYF.

V and J are TRBV19 and TRBJ2-5; 7 bases agree with TRBD1. The CDR3 covers 14 residues. V lost 4 bases and J lost 5; bases outside the gene matches: 7. Germline loops: CDR1 LNHDA, CDR2 SQIVND (reference sequence). The CDR3 is CASSKMTGMETQYF. The DNA for the CDR3 is TGTGCCAGTAGTAAAATGACAGGGATGGAGACCCAGTACTTC.

The V call is TRBV5-6, the J call TRBJ1-2; weak D call: TRBD1 (6 bases). CDR3 length: 13 amino acids. V gave up 5 bases and J gave up 2 bases, with 10 bases separating them. Germline values: CDR1 SGHDT, CDR2 YYEEEE. The CDR3 is CASRVTGNYGYTF. In nucleotides, the CDR3 is TGTGCCAGCAGGGTGACAGGCAACTATGGCTACACCTTC. Full variable domain (missing parts from reference TRBV5-6 and TRBJ1-2): DAGVTQSPTHLIKTRGQQVTLRCSPKSGHDTVSWYQQALGQGPQFIFQYYEEEERQRGNFPDRFSGHQFPNYSSELNVNALLLGDSALYLCASRVTGNYGYTFGSGTRLTVV.

The chain recombines TRBV7-9 with TRBJ2-7, with TRBD2 identical over 15 bases. The V and J ends lost 3 bases and 2 bases, in that order; junction bases with no gene match: 8. This CDR3 has 18 amino acids. The germline CDR1 and CDR2 sequences are SEHNR and FQNEAQ (reference sequence). The CDR3, as DNA: TGTGCCAGCAGCTTCACCCGGACTAGCGGGAGGGCCGCCTACGAGCAGTACTTC. Its translation: CASSFTRTSGRAAYEQYF.

The genes are TRBV6-4 and TRBJ1-2, with TRBD1 matching 9 bases. In germline, CDR1 is MRHNA, CDR2 SNTAGT. CDR3 length equals 14 residues. The ends lost 3 bases at V and 13 bases at J; junction bases unmatched: 12. The CDR3 loop reads CASSEITGGVEITF. The CDR3 region has the DNA TGTGCCAGCAGTGAGATTACAGGGGGCGTCGAAATCACCTTC.

The chain has TRBV29-1 and TRBJ2-5; possibly TRBD1 for D (7 bases). The V end was cut by 3 bases, the J end by 1 base, with 12 bases between. Germline CDR1 and CDR2: SQVTM and ANQGSEA. The CDR3 length is 14 residues. CDR3 DNA: TGCAGCGTTGAGGGGGGACAGATCCAAGAGACCCAGTACTTC. This gives the protein CSVEGGQIQETQYF.

V usage is TRBV19 and J usage is TRBJ2-7, with 11 nucleotides matching TRBD2. Germline trimming cut 6 bases from V and 5 bases from J; bases unmatched to any gene: 6. Germline V gene sequence: CDR1 LNHDA, CDR2 SQIVND (reference sequence). This CDR3 is built from 14 residues. CDR3: CASSTSGRIDEQYF. CDR3 coding DNA: TGTGCCAGTAGCACTAGCGGGAGAATTGACGAGCAGTACTTC.

This chain joins TRBV27 and TRBJ2-7; 11 bases are a match to TRBD1. Germline V lookup: CDR1 MNHEY, CDR2 SMNVEV (reference sequence). The CDR3 spans 15 residues. J gave up 8 bases and V 4 bases, and 10 bases lay outside the gene matches. CDR3 in DNA: TGTGCCAGCAGTTCAACCGGGACAGGGGGTTACAAGCAGTACTTC. Protein: CASSSTGTGGYKQYF.

This clone was detected only once. The chain carries TRBV30 and TRBJ1-5; D remains ambiguous. The V and J ends lost 2 bases and 7 bases respectively, with 12 bases between them. Per the germline V gene, CDR1 is GTSNPN and CDR2 is SVGIG (reference sequence). The CDR3 runs 13 residues. Here the CDR3 reads CAWSPPAAQPQHF. DNA for the CDR3: TGTGCCTGGAGTCCACCCGCCGCGCAGCCCCAGCATTTT.

J is TRBJ1-2 and V is TRBV7-9; D not resolved. Trimming removed 5 bases from V and 1 base from J, with 5 bases in between. Germline values: CDR1 SEHNR, CDR2 FQNEAQ (reference sequence). This CDR3 has 12 residues. CDR3 coding DNA: TGTGCCAGCAGCCCCATTAACTATGGCTACACCTTC. Its protein is CASSPINYGYTF.

V gene TRBV6-5 combines with J gene TRBJ2-7; TRBD1 aligns across 10 bases. V shed 8 bases, J shed 3 bases, and the junction held 7 bases outside the gene matches. Looked up from germline, CDR1 is MNHEY and CDR2 is SVGAGI. The CDR3 is made up of 14 amino acids. DNA for the CDR3: TGTGCCAGCGCCGGACAGGGGGGAAACTACGAGCAGTACTTC. This translates into CASAGQGGNYEQYF.

The CDR3 DNA is TGTGCCAGCAGTTTAGGGACAGGGGTGGTCTGGACTGAAGCTTTCTTT. Translated, it gives CASSLGTGVVWTEAFF. V and J are TRBV6-6 and TRBJ1-1; 10 nucleotides align to TRBD1. Germline assignment: CDR1 MNHNY and CDR2 SVGAGI (reference sequence). The CDR3 has 16 amino acids. Germline trimming cut 4 bases from V and 5 bases from J; bases unmatched to any gene: 10.

The chain is built from TRBV6-4 and TRBJ2-2, with unresolved D. From germline, CDR1 is MRHNA and CDR2 SNTAGT. The CDR3 length is 15 residues. Trimming removed 0 bases from V and 4 bases from J, with 9 bases in between. Written as DNA, the CDR3 is TGTGCCAGCAGTGACTCGAGTTCAAGCACCGGGGAGCTGTTTTTT. Protein: CASSDSSSSTGELFF.

CDR3 in DNA: TGCGCCAGCAGCCCCCTACAGGGGGCCCTCACAGATACGCAGTATTTT. Translating gives CASSPLQGALTDTQYF. The chain couples TRBV5-1 to TRBJ2-3, with 9 bases lining up with TRBD1. The CDR3 covers 16 residues. The trim removed 4 bases at V and 2 bases at J, leaving 8 bases unmatched. CDR1 is SGHRS and CDR2 is YFSETQ in the germline V gene.